Listed below are T cell receptor beta chains from one sample, sequenced in a study of cytomegalovirus exposure and HLA in healthy donors. The method was immunoSEQ multiplex PCR; TCRdb's version includes in-frame clones alone and lacks a portion of them. The sample yields about 150,000 clones, 65% to 70% seen once. Sequenced input: PBMCs. All receptors come from a man aged 25-40 years in good health and CMV-seropositive. Each CDR3 is given with its conserved first and last residue. The D gene is left open where the match is weak. The listing skips clone size in some rows; elsewhere it reads once, few, many or a size class.

V gene	D gene	J gene	clone size	CDR3 DNA	CDR3 protein
TRBV10-3	TRBD1	TRBJ1-4	.	TGTGCCATCAGTGAGTCAGCGACAGGGAGTAGTGAAAAACTGTTTTTT	CAISESATGSSEKLFF
TRBV6-1	.	TRBJ2-1	.	TGTGCCAGCAGTGAATCGGGATTCTTC	CASSESGFF
TRBV7-7	TRBD2	TRBJ2-5	.	TGTGCCAGCAGCTTAGGAGTTGCGGGAGTGCGGGAGACCCAGTACTTC	CASSLGVAGVRETQYF
TRBV5-4	.	TRBJ2-2	.	TGTGCCAGCAGCTTGTTTTCAGGGTCCGGGGAGCTGTTTTTT	CASSLFSGSGELFF
TRBV7-8	.	TRBJ1-4	.	TGTGCCAGCAGCTCCTCAAGGGGGGGGTCGGATGAAAAACTGTTTTTT	CASSSSRGGSDEKLFF
TRBV9	.	TRBJ2-7	.	TGTGCCAGCAGCGTAGGGGCCCAGGCCGAGGGAACCTACGAGCAGTACTTC	CASSVGAQAEGTYEQYF
TRBV27	.	TRBJ2-1	.	TGTGCCAGCAGTTTGGGGAGATACAATGAGCAGTTCTTC	CASSLGRYNEQFF
TRBV6-5	.	TRBJ1-1	few	TGTGCCAGCAGAACAGTGAACACTGAAGCTTTCTTT	CASRTVNTEAFF
TRBV13	TRBD2	TRBJ2-7	.	TGTGCCAGCAGCTTAATCGGTAAGCGGGAGCCTACCTACGAGCAGTACTTC	CASSLIGKREPTYEQYF
TRBV18	.	TRBJ1-1	.	TGTGCCAGCTCCAACGACAAGAACACTGAAGCTTTCTTT	CASSNDKNTEAFF
TRBV9	TRBD2	TRBJ2-1	.	TGTGCCAGCAGCGTAGGAAGAAGCGGGATGTACAATGAGCAGTTCTTC	CASSVGRSGMYNEQFF
TRBV7-3	TRBD1	TRBJ1-1	.	TGTGCCAGCAGCTCGACAGGGAGGACTGAAGCTTTCTTT	CASSSTGRTEAFF
TRBV11-3	.	TRBJ2-7	.	TGTGCCAGCAGCTTAGGCAGGCAGTCCGAGCAGTACTTC	CASSLGRQSEQYF
TRBV19	.	TRBJ2-3	.	TGTGCCAGTAGTAAGATGGCGGGTGGCACAGATACGCAGTATTTT	CASSKMAGGTDTQYF
TRBV30	.	TRBJ2-1	.	TGTGCCTGGAGCGCCCAAAGCCAAGAGCAGTTCTTC	CAWSAQSQEQFF
TRBV7-6	TRBD1	TRBJ1-2	.	TGTGCCAGCAGCTATGGGACAGGGATAACTGGCTACACCTTC	CASSYGTGITGYTF
TRBV2	.	TRBJ2-3	.	TGTGCCAGCAAGGGGGCGGGGGGCGTATCCGCAGATACGCAGTATTTT	CASKGAGGVSADTQYF